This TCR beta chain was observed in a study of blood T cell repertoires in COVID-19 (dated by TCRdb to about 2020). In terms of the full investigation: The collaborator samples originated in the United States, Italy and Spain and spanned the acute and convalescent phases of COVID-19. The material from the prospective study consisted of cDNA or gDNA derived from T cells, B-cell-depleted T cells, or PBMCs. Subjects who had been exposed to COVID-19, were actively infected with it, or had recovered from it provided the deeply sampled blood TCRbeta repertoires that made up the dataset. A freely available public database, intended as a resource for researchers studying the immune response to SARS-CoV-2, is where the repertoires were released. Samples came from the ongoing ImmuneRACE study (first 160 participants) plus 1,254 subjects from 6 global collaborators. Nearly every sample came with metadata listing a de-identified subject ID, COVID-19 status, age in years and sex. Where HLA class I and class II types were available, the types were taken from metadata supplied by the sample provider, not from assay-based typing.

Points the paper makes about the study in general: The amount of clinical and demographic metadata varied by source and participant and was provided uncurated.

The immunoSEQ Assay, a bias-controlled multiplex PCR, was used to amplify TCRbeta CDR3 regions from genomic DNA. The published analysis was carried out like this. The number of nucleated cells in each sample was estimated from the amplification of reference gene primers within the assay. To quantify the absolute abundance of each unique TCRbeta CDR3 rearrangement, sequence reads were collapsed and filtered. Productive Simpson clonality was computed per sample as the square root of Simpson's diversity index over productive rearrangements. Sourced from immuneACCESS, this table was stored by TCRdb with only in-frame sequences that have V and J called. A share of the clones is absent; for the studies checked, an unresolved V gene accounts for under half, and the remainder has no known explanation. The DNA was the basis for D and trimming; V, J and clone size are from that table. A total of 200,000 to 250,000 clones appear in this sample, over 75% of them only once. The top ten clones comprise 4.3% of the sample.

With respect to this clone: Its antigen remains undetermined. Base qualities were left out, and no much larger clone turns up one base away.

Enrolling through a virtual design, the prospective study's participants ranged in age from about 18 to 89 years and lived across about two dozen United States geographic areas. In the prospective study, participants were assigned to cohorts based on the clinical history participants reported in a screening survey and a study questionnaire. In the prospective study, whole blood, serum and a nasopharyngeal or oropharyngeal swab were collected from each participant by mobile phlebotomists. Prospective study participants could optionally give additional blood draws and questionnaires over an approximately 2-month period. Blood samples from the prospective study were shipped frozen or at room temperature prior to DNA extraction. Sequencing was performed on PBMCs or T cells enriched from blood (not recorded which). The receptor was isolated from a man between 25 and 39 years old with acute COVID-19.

The CDR3 amino acid sequence is: CASSLGGSGANVLTF. DNA sequence: TGTGCCAGCAGCTTAGGAGGGTCTGGGGCCAACGTCCTGACTTTC. Rearrangement joined TRBV7-6 to TRBJ2-6; the D gene is perhaps TRBD2, on 5 matching bases. Inclusive of the bounding cysteine and phenylalanine, the CDR3 is 15 residues long. Here the CDR3 DNA is all that survives: 45 bases in frame from base 1. The V and J ends are trimmed by 1 base and 1 base, leaving 5 bases between them. The germline V gene provides CDR1 SGHVS and CDR2 FNYEAQ.